This T cell receptor (beta chain) is from a study of Ad26.COV2.S vaccination and SARS-CoV-2 variants. Looking at the study overall: The donor was enrolled in the Ad26.COV2.S arm of the COV1001 trial.

This clone has more than one count but fewer than ten. Its antigen remains unidentified. Overall study findings and caveats: The authors reported substantial breadth in spike-specific CD8+ and CD4+ T cell responses after vaccination.

Germline V CDR1 and CDR2: SGHRS, YFSETQ. Trimming shortened V by 1 base and J by 0 bases, and 7 bases separated the two germline ends. This CDR3 comprises 14 residues. Assay: immunoSEQ multiplex PCR; the TCRdb copy retains only in-frame clones and omits some. The top ten clones hold about 3.6% of a sample with around 250,000 clones, about 90% of them seen once. Treatment defined: approximately 18 received Ad26.COV2.S at low or high dose, single or two shots; about 5 received placebo; per-sample allocation not given. The investigators took samples on day 63 after the first vaccine or placebo injection. It was Wuhan-strain SARS-CoV-2 spike that the Ad26 vaccine vector expressed.

The gene calls are TRBV5-1 and TRBJ1-1; no reliable D call. The sample consisted of peripheral blood, taken in a trial of Ad26.COV2.S vaccine versus placebo. The sequence was collected from a person aged 18-60 years who received the Ad26.COV2.S COVID-19 vaccine or a placebo. CDR3 nucleotides: TGCGCCAGCAGCTTGAGCACAATGAACACTGAAGCTTTCTTT. Residues: CASSLSTMNTEAFF.